This T cell receptor (beta chain) derives from a study of cytomegalovirus exposure and HLA in healthy donors. Comments on this clone: What it binds is unknown.

The ends lost 2 bases at V and 2 bases at J; junction bases unmatched: 2. Germline lookup yields CDR1 MNHNS and CDR2 SASEGT. The CDR3 covers 14 residues. Primers included in the PCR were 60 Vbeta and 13 Jbeta primers. Sequenced by immunoSEQ multiplex PCR; TCRdb stores in-frame clones only, minus some. The sample has 130,000 or so clones, 75% to 90% seen once. In nominal health when sampled, donors likely had unrecorded immune exposures nonetheless. Study results and limitations: Whilst most TCR sequences proved rare, a subset of public TCRs occurred across many donors.

The gene calls are TRBV6-1 and TRBJ1-2, with 7 bases identical to TRBD1. The clonotype comes from a woman aged 45 to 65 in good health and CMV-seropositive. Sequencing used PBMCs. The CDR3 loop reads CASSERGQNYGYTF. In DNA form, the CDR3 reads TGTGCCAGCAGTGAACGGGGACAGAACTATGGCTACACCTTC.